Listed below are T cell receptor beta chains from one sample, sequenced in a study of T-cell reconstitution after alpha-beta-depleted transplantation in children. TCRdb re-analysed the PCR reads in MiXCR, keeping a single row per CDR3 protein. The data contain over 550,000 distinct CDR3 sequences, roughly a tenth of them singletons. Specimen: PBMCs from the stem cell graft donor, collected from the stem cell graft. All receptors come from a human donor who donated a stem cell graft to a child with acute myeloid leukemia. Both conserved end residues are part of each CDR3. D genes are given only for firm matches. Not every row has a clone size; where given, it reads once, few, many or a size class.

D	V	J	size	DNA	CDR3
NA	TRBV3-1	TRBJ1-2	NA	TGTGCCAGCAGCCAAATGGGAGGTTACTATGGCTACACCTTC	CASSQMGGYYGYTF
TRBD2	TRBV20-1	TRBJ2-5	NA	TGCAGTGCCTCCAAGGTTACTAGCGGGAGGATGAAGGAGACCCAGTACTTC	CSASKVTSGRMKETQYF
NA	TRBV2	TRBJ2-3	many	TGTGCCAGCATCAGGTCGGGCGGGCTGGCAGATACGCAGTATTTT	CASIRSGGLADTQYF
NA	TRBV4-1	TRBJ2-7	few	TGCGCCAGCAGCCAAGTGGAGGGAAACAACGAGCAGTACTTC	CASSQVEGNNEQYF
NA	TRBV7-3	TRBJ2-7	few	TGTGCCAGCAGCCCCTTTGGGGGGTCCTACGAGCAGTACTTC	CASSPFGGSYEQYF
NA	TRBV20-1	TRBJ1-1	many	TGCAGTGCTAGGGGAGGGGGAGGGAACACTGAAGCTTTCTTT	CSARGGGGNTEAFF
NA	TRBV12-3/TRBV12-4	TRBJ1-5	few	TGTGCCAGCAGCCAGGATCGAAATAGCAATCAGCCCCAGCATTTT	CASSQDRNSNQPQHF
TRBD2	TRBV11-2	TRBJ2-5	few	TGTGCCAGCAGCCAAATAGCGGGAGGATGGGAGACCCAGTACTTC	CASSQIAGGWETQYF
NA	TRBV29-1	TRBJ2-1	NA	TGCAGCGTTGAACCGGGTAGAGGGTACAATGAGCAGTTCTTC	CSVEPGRGYNEQFF
NA	TRBV5-1	TRBJ2-2	many	TGCGCCAGCAGCGTCGTTGGCCTCACCGGGGAGCTGTTTTTT	CASSVVGLTGELFF
NA	TRBV29-1	TRBJ2-1	many	TGCAGCGTTGTGGAGGTGGTGCGGATGAATGAGCAGTTCTTC	CSVVEVVRMNEQFF
TRBD2	TRBV11-1	TRBJ2-3	NA	TGTGCCACTCCCCAAGAAGGTCTAGCGGGAGGGCTCGCAGATACGCAGTATTTT	CATPQEGLAGGLADTQYF
TRBD2	TRBV4-1	TRBJ2-1	few	TGCGCCAGCAGCCAAGATCCGGGAGGGAGCCACTACAATGAGCAGTTCTTC	CASSQDPGGSHYNEQFF
NA	TRBV3-1	TRBJ2-2	few	TGTGCCAGCAGCCAAGAGAGGTGGACCGGGGAGCTGTTTTTT	CASSQERWTGELFF
NA	TRBV3-1	TRBJ2-2	few	TGTGCCAGCACTTCGAGGGCCTACGGGGAGCTGTTTTTT	CASTSRAYGELFF
NA	TRBV7-2	TRBJ2-1	many	TGTGCCAGCAGTTTAGACAGGGGAGGGTACAATGAGCAGTTCTTC	CASSLDRGGYNEQFF
TRBD1	TRBV20-1	TRBJ2-1	few	TGCAGTGCTCCCACATTTTCGGACAGGGGGCTAGGCAATGAGCAGTTCTTC	CSAPTFSDRGLGNEQFF
TRBD1	TRBV29-1	TRBJ2-5	many	TGCAGCGGCACAGGGGGAAGAGAGACCCAGTACTTC	CSGTGGRETQYF
TRBD2	TRBV12-3/TRBV12-4	TRBJ2-7	few	TGTGCCAGCAGACTTAAGCCCCTCGGGACTAGCGGTTACGAGCAGTACTTC	CASRLKPLGTSGYEQYF
NA	TRBV29-1	TRBJ2-1	many	TGCAGCCCGGTCCAGGCCGGCGGAAATGAGCAGTTCTTC	CSPVQAGGNEQFF
TRBD2	TRBV5-1	TRBJ2-1	many	TGCGCCAGCAGCTTGGTGTCTAGCGGGAGGTCCTACAATGAGCAGTTCTTC	CASSLVSSGRSYNEQFF
NA	TRBV12-3/TRBV12-4	TRBJ2-1	NA	TGTGCCAGCAGTTTGATTTTAGGGGACAAGGAAGAGCAGTTCTTC	CASSLILGDKEEQFF
TRBD1	TRBV6-2/TRBV6-3	TRBJ2-2	NA	TGTGCCAGCAGCCGGGACAGGGTTCCGGGGGAGCTGTTTTTT	CASSRDRVPGELFF
TRBD1	TRBV7-8	TRBJ1-2	many	TGTGCCAGCAGCTTAGCGCAGGGGACAGGGAAGTTATACTATGGCTACACCTTC	CASSLAQGTGKLYYGYTF
NA	TRBV11-2	TRBJ2-7	NA	TGTGCCAGCAGCTTACAGGGGACTAAAGCGGCTAGAGCGAGGTACGAGCAGTACTTC	CASSLQGTKAARARYEQYF
TRBD1	TRBV7-2	TRBJ2-1	NA	TGTGCCAGCAGCTTAGGGCAGCCGGGACAGGGTAGGATCGATGAGCAGTTCTTC	CASSLGQPGQGRIDEQFF
TRBD2	TRBV20-1	TRBJ2-1	few	TGCGGGACTAGCGGGCCGAGCTCCTACAATGAGCAGTTCTTC	CGTSGPSSYNEQFF
NA	TRBV3-1	TRBJ2-1	many	TGTGCCAGCAGGGGGGCGGTTACTTCGCAGTTCTTC	CASRGAVTSQFF
NA	TRBV2	TRBJ2-7	NA	TGTGCCAGCTATCAGTCGGGCAGCCAAAGCGAGCAGTACTTC	CASYQSGSQSEQYF
NA	TRBV10-3	TRBJ2-3	NA	TGTGCCATCAGTGAGCCCACAGATACGCAGTATTTT	CAISEPTDTQYF
NA	TRBV28	TRBJ2-1	many	TGTGCCAGCAGTTCCGCTTCTAGAGGGGCGGCCTACAATGAGCAGTTCTTC	CASSSASRGAAYNEQFF
TRBD2	TRBV7-8	TRBJ2-7	few	TGTGCCAGCAAATCCCTAGCGGGCTCCTACGAGCAGTACTTC	CASKSLAGSYEQYF
TRBD1	TRBV29-1	TRBJ1-2	few	TGCAGCGTTTTCAACAGGGGTTACTATGGCTACACCTTC	CSVFNRGYYGYTF
NA	TRBV7-8	TRBJ2-5	few	TGTGCCAGCAACATCCAGTCGGTGCAAGAGACCCAGTACTTC	CASNIQSVQETQYF
NA	TRBV7-2	TRBJ2-3	many	TGTGCCAGCAGATATGGACGGTCCGCAGATACGCAGTATTTT	CASRYGRSADTQYF
TRBD1	TRBV7-8	TRBJ1-6	many	TGTGCCAGCAGCTTGGGACAGCGGATGAAACCCCTCCACTTT	CASSLGQRMKPLHF
TRBD2	TRBV7-2	TRBJ2-3	few	TGTGCCAGCAGCGCGACTAGCGGGAGGCCAGATACGCAGTATTTT	CASSATSGRPDTQYF
TRBD2	TRBV7-2	TRBJ2-1	few	TGTGCCAGCAGCTTAGGAGCGGGAGCTCAAAATGAGCAGTTCTTC	CASSLGAGAQNEQFF
TRBD2	TRBV6-5	TRBJ2-2	few	TGTGCCAGCAGTTACTGGATCTTGAGCGGGAGGGGCACCGGGGAGCTGTTTTTT	CASSYWILSGRGTGELFF
NA	TRBV7-2	TRBJ2-4	few	TGTGCCAGCAGTTTAGCACCGACAGCGAGCAAAAACATTCAGTACTTC	CASSLAPTASKNIQYF
TRBD2	TRBV4-3	TRBJ2-1	many	TGCGCCAGCAGCCAAGAAAGGCTAGCGGACTACAATGAGCAGTTCTTC	CASSQERLADYNEQFF
NA	TRBV29-1	TRBJ2-1	NA	TGCAGCGCCCGGACAGCCTCGCTATCGGAGCAGTTCTTC	CSARTASLSEQFF
NA	TRBV29-1	TRBJ1-1	few	TGCAGCGGGACATGGAGCACTGAAGCTTTCTTT	CSGTWSTEAFF
TRBD1	TRBV7-2	TRBJ2-7	NA	TGTGCCAGCAGCTTAGACGGGACAGTCTTACGGGAGCAGTACTTC	CASSLDGTVLREQYF
NA	TRBV15	TRBJ2-5	few	TGTGCCACCAGCGAGGGTATTACATCGGAGACCCAGTACTTC	CATSEGITSETQYF